This TCR beta chain appears in the sequencing data of a study of T cell responses to AZD1222 COVID-19 vaccine. This CDR3 comprises 15 residues. The germline V gene encodes CDR1 GTSNPN and CDR2 SVGIG (reference sequence). V lost 3 bases to trimming and J lost 2 bases, with 14 bases between them. Assay used: immunoSEQ multiplex PCR; TCRdb lists only in-frame clones, some missing. This sample carries approximately 150,000 clones, 85% to 95% of them seen once, and the ten largest clones take about 1.4%. This specimen consisted of peripheral blood, obtained on day 0 of AZD1222 vaccination. The TCR originated in an adult in good health. This chain connects TRBV30 to TRBJ1-5; TRBD1 might be the D (6 bases). CDR3 nucleotide sequence: TGTGCCTGGAGCCCCGGGACACTTCGCAATCAGCCCCAGCATTTT. This encodes CAWSPGTLRNQPQHF.